Listed below are T cell receptor beta chains from one sample, sequenced in a study of shared clonotypes between healthy human individuals. TCRdb's table, derived via immunoSEQ multiplex PCR, lists solely in-frame clones and lacks some. The repertoire holds under 1 million clones, with about 97% as singletons. Sequences were obtained from naive CD8+ T cells sorted from blood. The receptors were gathered from a man aged 30-40 years in good health. Each CDR3 is given with its conserved first and last residue. D genes are given only for firm matches. Clone size is not always given. Where it is, it says once, few, many or a class for expanded clones.

-	-	TRBV27	TRBJ2-1	TGTGCCAGCAGTTTGGTTAACGGCTACAATGAGCAGTTCTTC	CASSLVNGYNEQFF
once	-	TRBV7-9	TRBJ2-7	TGTGCCAGCAGCCAAGATTTAGGAACCTACGAGCAGTACTTC	CASSQDLGTYEQYF
-	-	TRBV27	TRBJ2-7	TGTGCCAGCAGTCAGGGGCGGGGCTACGAGCAGTACTTC	CASSQGRGYEQYF
-	-	TRBV4-1	TRBJ2-1	TGCGCCAGCAGCCAAAAGGGAGGATCCCCTCTGGTCAATGAGCAGTTCTTC	CASSQKGGSPLVNEQFF
-	TRBD1	TRBV18	TRBJ2-1	TGTGCCAGCTCACCAGGGACAGGCTACAATGAGCAGTTCTTC	CASSPGTGYNEQFF
-	-	TRBV7-6	TRBJ2-6	TGTGCCAGCAGCTTAGCTTCGGGCAGGGCCTTCGAGGGGGCCAACGTCCTGACTTTC	CASSLASGRAFEGANVLTF
-	TRBD1	TRBV7-9	TRBJ2-4	TGTGCCAGCAGCCCGACAGGGGTCGGGGCTCAAAACATTCAGTACTTC	CASSPTGVGAQNIQYF
once	-	TRBV6-1	TRBJ2-5	TGTGCCAGCAGTGAGGGCAGGGAACAAGAGACCCAGTACTTC	CASSEGREQETQYF
-	-	TRBV27	TRBJ2-3	TGTGCCAGCAGTCTATCCTTTGGGGCCGCTACAGATACGCAGTATTTT	CASSLSFGAATDTQYF
-	TRBD1	TRBV28	TRBJ2-1	TGTGCCAGCAGTTCCCACGTCTTGGGACAGGACTACAATGAGCAGTTCTTC	CASSSHVLGQDYNEQFF
-	TRBD1	TRBV7-9	TRBJ2-7	TGTGCCAGCAGCACCGGGACAGGGTTGTACGAGCAGTACTTC	CASSTGTGLYEQYF
-	TRBD1	TRBV27	TRBJ2-7	TGTGCCAGCAGTTTAAGTGACAGGGGGCTCGAGCAGTACTTC	CASSLSDRGLEQYF
-	-	TRBV27	TRBJ2-7	TGTGCCAGCAGTCTCTTAGGCAACAACTACGAGCAGTACTTC	CASSLLGNNYEQYF
-	-	TRBV11-3	TRBJ2-7	TGTGCCAGCAGCTCCCCGACTAGTTCCGAGCAGTACTTC	CASSSPTSSEQYF
-	-	TRBV27	TRBJ2-7	TGTGCCAGCAGTTTAGGCCCATCAGGGTACGAGCAGTACTTC	CASSLGPSGYEQYF
-	-	TRBV15	TRBJ1-1	TGTGCCACCAGCATCTCTTTGACAGAGATGAACACTGAAGCTTTCTTT	CATSISLTEMNTEAFF
-	TRBD1	TRBV7-9	TRBJ2-7	TGTGCCAGCAGCTTAGGGGTAGACAGGGACCACGAGCAGTACTTC	CASSLGVDRDHEQYF